These 16 T cell receptor beta chains share one sample of origin, sequenced in a study of cytomegalovirus exposure and HLA in healthy donors. With 60 Vbeta and 13 Jbeta primers, the PCR was carried out. Method: immunoSEQ multiplex PCR; TCRdb's copy keeps in-frame clones and lacks some. The sample holds about 80,000 clones, over 60% seen once. Sequencing used PBMCs. Receptor source: a male donor in good health and CMV-seropositive.

This rearrangement joins TRBV28 to TRBJ1-6; TRBD1 aligns across 8 bases. This CDR3 is 17 amino acids long. With 8 bases clipped from V and 5 bases from J, the junction kept 14 bases outside the gene matches. Germline CDR1 MDHEN, CDR2 SYDVKM. This CDR3 is CASSIWGAGGDNSPLHF. The CDR3 DNA reads as TGTGCCAGCTCAATTTGGGGGGCAGGGGGCGATAATTCACCCCTCCACTTT.

The V call is TRBV5-8, the J call TRBJ2-3, with 9 bases aligning to TRBD1. V shed 0 bases and J 4 bases; nucleotides not matched to a gene: 9. Germline V CDR1 and CDR2: SGHTS, YDEGEE. This CDR3 comprises 17 residues. The CDR3 DNA follows: TGTGCCAGCAGCTTGGGGCTCCAACAGGGGGCTGCAGATACGCAGTATTTT. Translation gives CASSLGLQQGAADTQYF.

The chain recombines TRBV28 with TRBJ1-4; 9 bases match TRBD1. Germline V gives CDR1 MDHEN, CDR2 SYDVKM. V lost 8 bases to trimming and J lost 7 bases; unmatched junction nucleotides: 20. The CDR3 is 18 amino acids. CDR3 nucleotides: TGTGCCAGCCGAACCCGGACAGGGGAACGTCATTTCGGTGAAAAACTGTTTTTT. It codes for CASRTRTGERHFGEKLFF. The complete variable domain, with remaining parts taken from reference TRBV28 and TRBJ1-4, reads DVKVTQSSRYLVKRTGEKVFLECVQDMDHENMFWYRQDPGLGLRLIYFSYDVKMKEKGDIPEGYSVSREKKERFSLILESASTNQTSMYLCASRTRTGERHFGEKLFFGSGTQLSVL.

This clone was observed a handful of times. The chain links TRBV5-4 to TRBJ1-2, with a possible D match to TRBD1 (6 bases). This CDR3 region has 15 residues. The germline CDR1 and CDR2 sequences are SGHNT and YYREEE (reference sequence). The V gene lost 3 bases and the J gene lost 2 bases, with 14 bases spanning the gap. CDR3 in DNA: TGTGCCAGCAGCTCTCGGGAGGGGGGGAACTATGGCTACACCTTC. Amino acid sequence: CASSSREGGNYGYTF.

The gene calls are TRBV6-6 and TRBJ2-3; no clear D. The CDR3 is 15 amino acids. Germline V gene sequence: CDR1 MNHNY, CDR2 SVGAGI (reference sequence). V lost 4 bases and J 1 base, leaving 12 bases between the germline ends. CDR3 protein: CASSSQPRGTDTQYF. The CDR3 nucleotides read TGTGCCAGCAGTTCGCAACCCCGGGGCACAGATACGCAGTATTTT.

The CDR3: CASSEMEGGTDTQYF. For the CDR3, the DNA is TGTGCCAGCAGTGAGATGGAGGGGGGGACAGATACGCAGTATTTT. The chain employs TRBV2 and TRBJ2-3, with D maybe TRBD2 (7 bases). V was shortened by 3 bases and J by 3 bases, with 13 bases between the two germline ends. Germline CDR1 SNHLY, CDR2 FYNNEI. The CDR3 runs to 15 residues.

This clone was seen a few times. This rearrangement joins TRBV29-1 to TRBJ1-1, with 7 bases that match TRBD1. CDR3 length: 14 residues. The V and J ends lost 7 bases and 4 bases, in that order; junction bases with no gene match: 12. Germline V lookup: CDR1 SQVTM, CDR2 ANQGSEA. In DNA form, the CDR3 reads TGCAGCGCAGGACAGTTACAGGGGACCACTGAAGCTTTCTTT. This codes for CSAGQLQGTTEAFF. Combining the CDR3 with reference TRBV29-1 and TRBJ1-1 gives the whole variable domain SAVISQKPSRDICQRGTSLTIQCQVDSQVTMMFWYRQQPGQSLTLIATANQGSEATYESGFVIDKFPISRPNLTFSTLTVSNMSPEDSSIYLCSAGQLQGTTEAFFGQGTRLTVV.

This chain links TRBV6-1 with TRBJ2-7, with 7 bases matching TRBD2. The CDR3 extends over 16 amino acids. The V and J ends lost 2 bases and 0 bases, in that order; junction bases with no gene match: 7. CDR1 and CDR2 from the germline V gene are MNHNS and SASEGT. The CDR3 here is CASSEYRRESSYEQYF. The CDR3 nucleotides read TGTGCCAGCAGTGAATATCGGCGGGAGAGCTCCTACGAGCAGTACTTC.

The chain uses TRBV6-1 and TRBJ2-7; a possible D gene is TRBD2 (6 bases). The CDR3 sequence is 14 residues long. V was clipped by 8 bases and J by 6 bases, with 20 bases between them. From germline, CDR1 is MNHNS and CDR2 SASEGT. This CDR3 is CASSWTGGQGEQYF. The CDR3 coding sequence is TGTGCCAGCTCATGGACCGGGGGTCAAGGCGAGCAGTACTTC.

The chain couples TRBV28 to TRBJ1-5; 7 bases are shared with TRBD1. V lost 5 bases to trimming and J lost 4 bases; unmatched junction nucleotides: 5. Germline CDR1 and CDR2: MDHEN and SYDVKM. The CDR3 loop spans 14 amino acids. CDR3 region: CASSSWDRNQPQHF. CDR3 DNA sequence: TGTGCCAGCAGTAGTTGGGACAGAAATCAGCCCCAGCATTTT.

The rearrangement uses TRBV7-7 and TRBJ2-1; 15 positions agree with TRBD2. This CDR3 contains 16 residues. The germline V gene has CDR1 SSHAT and CDR2 FNYEAQ (reference sequence). The V segment lost 3 bases and the J segment 4 bases; nucleotides outside the gene matches: 1. The CDR3 region has the DNA TGTGCCAGCAGCTTGGGGACTAGCGGGGGGTACAATGAGCAGTTCTTC. Translating gives CASSLGTSGGYNEQFF. The complete variable domain, with remaining parts taken from reference TRBV7-7 and TRBJ2-1, reads GAGVSQSPRYKVTKRGQDVTLRCDPISSHATLYWYQQALGQGPEFLTYFNYEAQPDKSGLPSDRFSAERPEGSISTLTIQRTEQRDSAMYRCASSLGTSGGYNEQFFGPGTRLTVL.

The genes are TRBV6-6 and TRBJ2-3; D is undetermined. Germline assignment: CDR1 MNHNY and CDR2 SVGAGI (reference sequence). V was pared by 4 bases and J by 1 base, with 12 bases between. CDR3 length equals 15 residues. As DNA, the CDR3 is TGTGCCAGCAGTTCCCGGGTTGCGGGCACAGATACGCAGTATTTT. It codes for CASSSRVAGTDTQYF.

This chain links TRBV28 with TRBJ2-5; 7 bases map to TRBD1. The CDR3 is 16 residues long. The junction had 12 bases not matched to a gene; V was cut back by 1 base and J by 7 bases. Germline CDR1 MDHEN, CDR2 SYDVKM. The CDR3 is CASSLLGGPRVGTQYF. CDR3 bases: TGTGCCAGCAGTTTATTAGGGGGCCCAAGGGTCGGGACCCAGTACTTC. Supplemented by reference TRBV28 and TRBJ2-5, the full variable domain reads DVKVTQSSRYLVKRTGEKVFLECVQDMDHENMFWYRQDPGLGLRLIYFSYDVKMKEKGDIPEGYSVSREKKERFSLILESASTNQTSMYLCASSLLGGPRVGTQYFGPGTRLLVL.

V gene TRBV30 combines with J gene TRBJ1-2; D not certain. Germline CDR1 and CDR2: GTSNPN and SVGIG (reference sequence). CDR3 length equals 12 residues. The V and J ends lost 4 bases and 0 bases respectively, with 6 bases between them. Here the CDR3 DNA reads TGTGCCTGGACTCGAGCTAACTATGGCTACACCTTC. Encoded protein: CAWTRANYGYTF.

The V call is TRBV10-2, the J call TRBJ2-7, with TRBD1 identical over 7 bases. Germline trimming cut 4 bases from V and 2 bases from J; bases unmatched to any gene: 2. The CDR3 extends over 13 amino acids. Per germline, CDR1 WSHSY and CDR2 SAAADI. The CDR3: CASSGQGTYEQYF. CDR3 nucleotide sequence: TGCGCCAGCAGTGGACAGGGAACCTACGAGCAGTACTTC.

This clone has more than one count but fewer than ten. The chain links TRBV7-8 to TRBJ2-1; TRBD2 matches 7 bases. CDR1 and CDR2 (germline): SGHVS, FQNEAQ. Losses at the gene ends were 1 base for V and 7 bases for J; bases not matched to a gene: 7. This CDR3 contains 15 residues. The DNA of the CDR3 is TGTGCCAGCAGCTTAGAGGGCGGGAGAACGAATGAGCAGTTCTTC. It yields the protein CASSLEGGRTNEQFF.